This TCR beta chain was sequenced for a study of T cells in Graves' hyperthyroidism and ophthalmopathy. Study in general: Peripheral blood specimens were obtained at initial diagnosis, prior to any treatment.

This clonotype was seen only a few times. Authors of the study amplified TCR beta CDR3 regions from RNA transcripts. First-round RT-PCR of the TCR CDR3 relied on the HTBI primer set. TCRdb analysed the multiplex PCR reads with MiXCR anew, one entry per CDR3 protein. Seen here are under 500,000 distinct CDR3 sequences, over 11% observed once, and the top ten hold approximately 29%. Per germline, CDR1 MGHRA and CDR2 YSYEKL. The CDR3 totals 15 residues. V was clipped by 0 bases and J by 5 bases, with 13 bases between them. Based on clinical symptoms, serum thyroxine and TRAb, thyroid ultrasound and orbital computed tomography, diagnoses were reached.

The chain is built from TRBV4-1 and TRBJ2-5; D is undetermined. The clonotype originates from a man aged 50 to 60 with Graves' ophthalmopathy. Sequenced sample: blood. In DNA form, the CDR3 reads TGCGCCAGCAGCCAAGAGTCGGTGTTACGCGAGACCCAGTACTTC. Protein product: CASSQESVLRETQYF.